A single sample gave rise to the 20 T cell receptor beta chains below, sequenced in a study of T cell changes during pregnancy in multiple sclerosis. TCRdb's copy holds only in-frame clones and misses some; the assay was immunoSEQ multiplex PCR. This table holds about 60,000 clones, over 90% found once. The material sequenced was peripheral blood, taken in the first trimester of pregnancy. These receptors all stem from a female donor with multiple sclerosis, enrolled in a pregnancy study.

The chain carries TRBV4-3 and TRBJ2-4; 8 nucleotides agree with TRBD1. Germline CDR1 reads LGHNA; CDR2 reads YSLEER. The CDR3 sequence is 15 residues long. J was trimmed by 5 bases and V by 0 bases; bases with no gene match: 3. CDR3 DNA sequence: TGCGCCAGCAGCCAAGAGGACAGGGTTGAAAACATTCAGTACTTC. It specifies CASSQEDRVENIQYF.

CDR3 in amino acids: CASSLGKQFHTF. DNA for the CDR3: TGTGCCAGCAGCTTAGGCAAACAGTTCCACACCTTC. The chain recombines TRBV13 with TRBJ1-2; no definite D call. CDR3 size: 12 residues. The V gene's germline CDR1 is PRHDT and CDR2 FYEKMQ (reference sequence). V shed 0 bases and J shed 12 bases, with 11 bases lying between them.

J is TRBJ1-1 and V is TRBV9; the D gene is possibly TRBD1 (6 bases). Germline V gives CDR1 SGDLS, CDR2 YYNGEE. The CDR3 covers 14 residues. Deletions cut 0 bases from V and 5 bases from J, with 11 bases between. CDR3 DNA: TGTGCCAGCAGCGTAGGGGCTCAGGGGACTGAAGCTTTCTTT. Its translation is CASSVGAQGTEAFF. Using reference TRBV9 and TRBJ1-1 for the parts outside the CDR3, the full variable domain is DSGVTQTPKHLITATGQRVTLRCSPRSGDLSVYWYQQSLDQGLQFLIQYYNGEERAKGNILERFSAQQFPDLHSELNLSSLELGDSALYFCASSVGAQGTEAFFGQGTRLTVV.

J is TRBJ2-4 and V is TRBV7-2, with 8 nucleotides matching TRBD1. This CDR3 region has 16 residues. Losses at the gene ends were 1 base for V and 6 bases for J; bases not matched to a gene: 8. Germline V gives CDR1 SGHTA, CDR2 FQGNSA. CDR3 bases: TGTGCCAGCAGCTTAGTCGGGACAGGTTCCTTAAACATTCAGTACTTC. Its translation is CASSLVGTGSLNIQYF.

The chain couples TRBV13 to TRBJ2-7; 7 bases agree with TRBD1. The length of the CDR3 is 13 residues. Germline V lookup: CDR1 PRHDT, CDR2 FYEKMQ (reference sequence). The junction had 3 bases not matched to a gene; V was cut back by 4 bases and J by 3 bases. The CDR3 spells CASSSYRGYEQYF. In DNA, the CDR3 is TGTGCCAGCAGCTCGTACAGGGGCTACGAGCAGTACTTC.

The V and J genes are TRBV7-3 and TRBJ1-1, with 11 positions matching TRBD1. The germline V gene encodes CDR1 SGHTA and CDR2 FQGTGA. V lost 5 bases, J lost 4 bases, and 3 bases stayed unmatched. CDR3 length: 14 residues. For the CDR3, the DNA is TGTGCCAGCAGCACCGGGACAGGGGGCACTGAAGCTTTCTTT. Its translation is CASSTGTGGTEAFF.

V usage is TRBV5-6 and J usage is TRBJ1-2; D not certain. The CDR3 is 14 amino acids. Germline V gene sequence: CDR1 SGHDT, CDR2 YYEEEE. Trimming stripped 2 bases from V and 6 bases from J, with 14 bases between. CDR3 nucleotides: TGTGCCAGCAGCTTCGGGAGCACGGTGGATGGCTACACCTTC. This gives the protein CASSFGSTVDGYTF.

This clone was recorded a few times. This CDR3 is also generated by other DNA sequences in the sample. V is TRBV9 and J is TRBJ2-7; 8 bases fit TRBD1. The germline V gene encodes CDR1 SGDLS and CDR2 YYNGEE. The V and J ends lost 3 bases and 2 bases, in that order; junction bases with no gene match: 4. This CDR3 has 14 amino acids. CDR3 amino acids: CASSGGTGPYEQYF. The CDR3 DNA reads TGTGCCAGCAGCGGGGGGACAGGTCCCTACGAGCAGTACTTC. The full variable domain, rest sourced from reference TRBV9 and TRBJ2-7, is DSGVTQTPKHLITATGQRVTLRCSPRSGDLSVYWYQQSLDQGLQFLIQYYNGEERAKGNILERFSAQQFPDLHSELNLSSLELGDSALYFCASSGGTGPYEQYFGPGTRLTVT.

The count of this clone is one. CDR3 nucleotide sequence: TGTGCCAGCAGCGTAGCCCGAGGGGGACGCTGGAGCACAGATACGCAGTATTTT. Its protein is CASSVARGGRWSTDTQYF. The rearrangement joins TRBV9 to TRBJ2-3; D may be TRBD1 (6 bases). Germline-derived CDR1 and CDR2 are SGDLS and YYNGEE. V lost 0 bases and J lost 0, with 17 bases in between. The CDR3 spans 18 residues.

The J gene is TRBJ1-5, the V gene TRBV2; D ambiguous. The length of the CDR3 is 13 residues. Germline V lookup: CDR1 SNHLY, CDR2 FYNNEI. V was clipped by 3 bases and J by 7 bases, with 10 bases between them. The CDR3 DNA reads TGTGCCAGCAGTGAGACAATTAGGCAGCCCCAGCATTTT. As protein: CASSETIRQPQHF.

This clone has only a few counts. The chain is built from TRBV5-8 and TRBJ1-1; a weak D match, TRBD1 (6 bases). The CDR3 has 12 amino acids. V was trimmed by 2 bases and J by 9 bases, leaving 11 bases between them. Per the germline V gene, CDR1 is SGHTS and CDR2 is YDEGEE. Here the CDR3 DNA reads TGTGCCAGCAGCTTCGGGACACTTAAAGCTTTCTTT. This codes for CASSFGTLKAFF.

This chain links TRBV5-4 with TRBJ2-3; 7 bases line up with TRBD2. The CDR3 is 14 residues long. The germline gives CDR1 SGHNT, CDR2 YYREEE (reference sequence). V shed 4 bases, J shed 2 bases, and the junction held 4 bases outside the gene matches. CDR3 DNA: TGTGCCAGCAGCCCCGGGGGGACCACAGATACGCAGTATTTT. Its translation: CASSPGGTTDTQYF. The variable domain in full, with the rest retrieved from reference TRBV5-4 and TRBJ2-3, is ETGVTQSPTHLIKTRGQQVTLRCSSQSGHNTVSWYQQALGQGPQFIFQYYREEENGRGNFPPRFSGLQFPNYSSELNVNALELDDSALYLCASSPGGTTDTQYFGPGTRLTVL.

This clone was seen a single time. The rearrangement joins TRBV7-2 to TRBJ1-2; 9 bases agree with TRBD1. V shed 5 bases, J shed 5 bases, and the junction held 3 bases outside the gene matches. CDR1 SGHTA and CDR2 FQGNSA come from the germline V gene. The CDR3 sequence is 13 residues long. The CDR3 spells CASSPGTGYGYTF. In DNA, the CDR3 is TGTGCCAGCAGCCCCGGGACAGGGTATGGCTACACCTTC.

The chain links TRBV27 to TRBJ1-1, with 7 bases lining up with TRBD1. Germline values: CDR1 MNHEY, CDR2 SMNVEV (reference sequence). Germline trimming cut 6 bases from V and 6 bases from J; bases unmatched to any gene: 7. The CDR3 totals 13 residues. The DNA for the CDR3 is TGTGCCAGCAGGCGCACAGGGGCGGCTGAAGCTTTCTTT. Translating gives CASRRTGAAEAFF.

In the case of this clone: An end of the junction differs from the germline gene, which may be a read error. This chain uses TRBV5-4 with TRBJ2-7, with 12 bases identical to TRBD1. The CDR3 loop spans 16 amino acids. Germline loops: CDR1 SGHNT, CDR2 YYREEE (reference sequence). The CDR3 region has the DNA TGCGCCAGCAGCCAAGAATTGGGGACAGGGGGCGACGAGCAGTACTTC. This encodes CASSQELGTGGDEQYF.

V gene TRBV4-1 combines with J gene TRBJ2-7, with 7 bases aligning to TRBD2. Germline trimming cut 3 bases from V and 4 bases from J; bases unmatched to any gene: 12. CDR1 and CDR2 (germline): MGHRA, YSYEKL. The CDR3 length is 16 residues. The CDR3 bases are TGCGCCAGCAGCCAGAACCTCTTCACGGGAGGTTACGAGCAGTACTTC. It specifies CASSQNLFTGGYEQYF.

This chain uses TRBV6-5 with TRBJ2-5; D is unclear. The CDR3 spans 13 residues. V lost 4 bases and J lost 1, with 7 bases in between. Germline V lookup: CDR1 MNHEY, CDR2 SVGAGI. CDR3 region: CASSLRIQETQYF. The DNA for the CDR3 is TGTGCCAGCAGTTTGCGGATCCAAGAGACCCAGTACTTC.

This chain joins TRBV7-6 and TRBJ2-2, with D possibly being TRBD1 (5 bases). V lost 4 bases and J 3 bases, leaving 12 bases between the germline ends. Germline CDR1 is SGHVS and CDR2 is FNYEAQ. This CDR3 has 15 residues. The CDR3 protein is CASSSDRVYTGELFF. The CDR3 region has the DNA TGTGCCAGCAGCTCTGACAGAGTTTACACCGGGGAGCTGTTTTTT.

The chain is built from TRBV19 and TRBJ1-1; D perhaps matches TRBD1 (6 bases). The CDR3 extends over 13 amino acids. The germline CDR1 and CDR2 sequences are LNHDA and SQIVND (reference sequence). Trimming left V 8 bases short and J 5 bases short, with 15 bases between. DNA for the CDR3: TGTGCCAGTCATCAGGGGTTACGGACTGAAGCTTTCTTT. Protein product: CASHQGLRTEAFF.

The chain has TRBV5-4 and TRBJ2-2; 7 bases are a match to TRBD1. The trim removed 0 bases at V and 2 bases at J, leaving 1 base unmatched. CDR3 length: 15 amino acids. In germline, CDR1 is SGHNT, CDR2 YYREEE (reference sequence). For the CDR3, the DNA is TGTGCCAGCAGCTTGGGACAGGGAAACACCGGGGAGCTGTTTTTT. Encoded protein: CASSLGQGNTGELFF.